This is a list of T cell receptor beta chains from one sample in a study of shared clonotypes between healthy human individuals. Sequencing was performed with immunoSEQ multiplex PCR; in TCRdb, only in-frame clones are kept and a portion is missing. The sample records approximately 2,000,000 clones, around 93% being singletons. The sequencing input was naive CD8+ T cells from PBMCs. All receptors come from a man aged 18-30 years in good health. Some clones in this sample may be carry-over from other donors' samples. CDR3s include the opening cysteine and the closing phenylalanine or tryptophan. A D gene is named only where the DNA matches it firmly. Size values are once, few and many counts, or a class for expanded clones, and some rows have none.

>TRBD1|TRBJ2-7|.|TRBV4-1
TGCGCCAGCAGCCTCAGGACAGGGGGCTACGAGCAGTACTTC
CASSLRTGGYEQYF
>.|TRBJ2-1|.|TRBV30
TGTGCCTGGAGTGTACTCCACAATGAGCAGTTCTTC
CAWSVLHNEQFF
>.|TRBJ1-1|.|TRBV10-1
TGCGCCAGCAGTACGGGGGCGCATACTGAAGCTTTCTTT
CASSTGAHTEAFF
>.|TRBJ1-4|.|TRBV27
TGTGCCAGCAGTCTCCGGGACGGCTCCTATGAAAAACTGTTTTTT
CASSLRDGSYEKLFF
>.|TRBJ1-2|once|TRBV29-1
TGCAGCCTTGTGGGGGGGCAGGGAGGCTACACCTTC
CSLVGGQGGYTF
>.|TRBJ2-7|once|TRBV27
TGTGCCAGCAGTTTATCGGGCTACGGGGCGACCCACGAGCAGTACTTC
CASSLSGYGATHEQYF
>TRBD1|TRBJ2-6|.|TRBV29-1
TGCAGCGCCCGGACAGGGGCTGGGGCCAACGTCCTGACTTTC
CSARTGAGANVLTF
>.|TRBJ2-6|once|TRBV6-1
TGTGCCAGCAGTGTTGGCTCTGGGGCCAACGTCCTGACTTTC
CASSVGSGANVLTF
>.|TRBJ2-7|.|TRBV28
TGTGCCAGCACCCCGCCGCGGTCAGGGGAGGTGAGCGAGCAGTACTTC
CASTPPRSGEVSEQYF
>.|TRBJ2-7|.|TRBV6-5
TGTGCCAGCAGTTACGGGGGACTTAACCACGAGCAGTACTTC
CASSYGGLNHEQYF
>.|TRBJ2-2|.|TRBV19
TGTGCCAGTAGTATAAGCGGAAACACCGGGGAGCTGTTTTTT
CASSISGNTGELFF
>.|TRBJ2-7|.|TRBV5-5
TGTGCCAGCAGTCAGTTGGTTTGGGGGGCGTTGTCCGAGCAGTACTTC
CASSQLVWGALSEQYF
>.|TRBJ1-2|.|TRBV5-4
TGTGCCAGCAGCCTTGTTGGTGGCTACACCTTC
CASSLVGGYTF
>TRBD1|TRBJ1-2|.|TRBV10-3
TGTGCCATCAGTGACGTCGGGACAGGCTATGGCTACACCTTC
CAISDVGTGYGYTF
>TRBD1|TRBJ2-2|.|TRBV9
TGTGCCAGCAGCGCGTCAGGGGGCTGGGACACCGGGGAGCTGTTTTTT
CASSASGGWDTGELFF
>.|TRBJ1-1|.|TRBV28
TGTGCCAGCAGTCGGGGGCGCGTGTTGTTTGAAGGGAACACTGAAGCTTTCTTT
CASSRGRVLFEGNTEAFF
>.|TRBJ1-1|.|TRBV5-4
TGTGCCAGCAGCCTCGGGGTGGGGGGCGTTCCGACTGAAGCTTTCTTT
CASSLGVGGVPTEAFF
>TRBD1|TRBJ2-1|.|TRBV19
TGTGCCAGTAGTATAGGACAGGGGGCACGGAATGAGCAGTTCTTC
CASSIGQGARNEQFF
>.|TRBJ1-5|.|TRBV5-8
TGTGCCAGCAGCTTTGGTGGGAGCAATCAGCCCCAGCATTTT
CASSFGGSNQPQHF
>TRBD2|TRBJ2-3|.|TRBV5-4
TGTGCCAGCAGCTTGGGACTAGCTGCAGATACGCAGTATTTT
CASSLGLAADTQYF
>.|TRBJ1-1|.|TRBV29-1
TGCAGCGTTGATACGACGGGGAACACTGAAGCTTTCTTT
CSVDTTGNTEAFF
>TRBD1|TRBJ1-2|.|TRBV30
TGTGCCTGGTTGACAGGGGTCTATGGCTACACCTTC
CAWLTGVYGYTF
>.|TRBJ2-2|.|TRBV7-6
TGTGCCAGCGTTTCTGCCGGGGAGCTGTTTTTT
CASVSAGELFF
>TRBD1|TRBJ2-2|.|TRBV4-1
TGCGCCAGCAGCCAAGATTGGGGGACAGCTATTAACACCGGGGAGCTGTTTTTT
CASSQDWGTAINTGELFF
>.|TRBJ2-5|.|TRBV28
TGTGCCAGCACCCACGCCCCCAAGAGGACAGCAGAGACCCAGTACTTC
CASTHAPKRTAETQYF
>TRBD2|TRBJ2-1|.|TRBV7-2
TGTGCCAGCAGCTTGATAGCTAGCGGAAACTACAATGAGCAGTTCTTC
CASSLIASGNYNEQFF
>.|TRBJ1-4|.|TRBV28
TGTGCCAGCAGTTTATGGCCAGGAGGGGGTACAGACGAAAAACTGTTTTTT
CASSLWPGGGTDEKLFF
>.|TRBJ2-7|few|TRBV13
TGTGCCAGCAGCTCAAGTACAACCTACGAGCAGTACTTC
CASSSSTTYEQYF
>TRBD1|TRBJ1-1|.|TRBV9
TGTGCCAGCAGCCCCCAGGGGGACACTGAAGCTTTCTTT
CASSPQGDTEAFF
>.|TRBJ2-7|.|TRBV16
TGTGCCAGCAGCCTGGGGTACGAGCAGTACTTC
CASSLGYEQYF
>.|TRBJ2-5|.|TRBV7-9
TGTGCCAGCAGCATAGCGGTCGACGGTCTACAAGAGACCCAGTACTTC
CASSIAVDGLQETQYF
>.|TRBJ1-1|.|TRBV27
TGTGCCAGCGCGAATTCAGGGGTCACTGAAGCTTTCTTT
CASANSGVTEAFF
>.|TRBJ2-5|.|TRBV15
TGTGCCACCAGCAGAGATGGGAGGTACCAAGAGACCCAGTACTTC
CATSRDGRYQETQYF
>.|TRBJ2-3|.|TRBV30
TGTGCCTGGAGTTTGGGGCCTCTTAGGACGCAGTATTTT
CAWSLGPLRTQYF
>TRBD2|TRBJ2-7|once|TRBV13
TGTGCCAGCAGCATGACCGGGACTAGCGGGGGGGTAGTGCAGTACTTC
CASSMTGTSGGVVQYF
>.|TRBJ2-3|.|TRBV9
TGTGCCAGCAGCCCCCTGCACCGGGACAGCACAGATACGCAGTATTTT
CASSPLHRDSTDTQYF
>.|TRBJ2-3|.|TRBV11-2
TGTGCCAGCAGCTTAGAAGGGTGGCGGGTCACAGATACGCAGTATTTT
CASSLEGWRVTDTQYF
>.|TRBJ1-1|.|TRBV5-1
TGCGCCAGCAGCCCACCCAAGGTCGGGGGCTGGGCCACTGAAGCTTTCTTT
CASSPPKVGGWATEAFF
>.|TRBJ2-1|.|TRBV2
TGTGCCAGCAGTGAAGACCTGAGAAGCGATGAGCAGTTCTTC
CASSEDLRSDEQFF